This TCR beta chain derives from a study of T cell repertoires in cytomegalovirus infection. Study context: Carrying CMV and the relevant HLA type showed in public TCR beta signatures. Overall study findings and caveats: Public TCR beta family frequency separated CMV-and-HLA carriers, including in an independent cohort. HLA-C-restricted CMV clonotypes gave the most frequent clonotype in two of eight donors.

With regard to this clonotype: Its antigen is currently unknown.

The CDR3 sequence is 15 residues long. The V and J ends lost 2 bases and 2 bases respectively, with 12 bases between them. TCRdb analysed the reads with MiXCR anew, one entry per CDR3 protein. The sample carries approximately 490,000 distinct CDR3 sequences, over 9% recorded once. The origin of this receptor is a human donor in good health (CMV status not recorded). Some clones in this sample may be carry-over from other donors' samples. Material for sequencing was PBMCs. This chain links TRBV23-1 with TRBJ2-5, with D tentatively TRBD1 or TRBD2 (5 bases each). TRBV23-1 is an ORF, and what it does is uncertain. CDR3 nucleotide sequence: TGCGCCAGCAGTCAAGCCCCGGGGCTTCAAGAGACCCAGTACTTC. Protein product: CASSQAPGLQETQYF.